This TCR beta chain was captured by sequencing in a study of glioma-infiltrating T cells (dated by TCRdb to 2016 to 2018). For the study in its entirety: Glioma tissue, non-neoplastic brain tissue and matched peripheral blood mononuclear cells were used as sources from which TCR alpha- and beta-chain repertoires were sequenced. Three low-grade glioma patients, roughly eight primary glioblastoma patients, and three non-glioma patients who contributed non-neoplastic brain tissue made up the paired cohort. To measure divergence between tissue and blood T-cell populations, each tissue-infiltrating repertoire was compared with the peripheral blood repertoire of the same patient.

Findings and caveats that apply to the study as a whole: Very few CDR3 sequences were shared between tissue and blood, attributed to high CDR3 diversity and limited sampling. Small numbers underpinned the group comparisons: about eight glioblastoma patients, three low-grade glioma patients and three non-neoplastic patients. VJ-independent divergence between tissue and blood was lower than expected in non-neoplastic patients but higher than expected in all gliomas, particularly low-grade gliomas.

The iRepertoire nested amplicon-rescue multiplex PCR (arm-PCR) platform was used to amplify TCR alpha and beta CDR3 regions from RNA. The input for one-step reverse transcription and amplification was about 95-400 ng of tissue mRNA or PBMC total RNA. Following bead purification, Illumina adapters were added by a secondary multiplex PCR, and the libraries were gel-purified between 200 and 400 bp. Demultiplexing relied on internal 6-nucleotide barcodes carried by the libraries. Libraries were sequenced on an Illumina MiSeq with 2x220 or 2x250 nucleotide paired-end reads. The paper's data handling went like this. Paired reads were merged using FLASH 1.2.11 and were aligned to the GRCh37 human genome using BWA-MEM, after which TRA and TRB reads were extracted. V and J assignment used an IMGT-derived reference of cassette sequences and CDR3 motifs that included pseudogenes. Reads were translated in three frames, and productive CDR3s were defined by a C…FGXG motif without stop codons. Clonotypes were defined as unique combinations of V-J cassette pair and CDR3 amino acid sequence. Filtering of reads was based on Hamming distance, with the threshold set by the sequence error rate of each sample in mapped regions. Clones were called with MiXCR by TCRdb after fastp trimmed the public reads at Q25, and only in-frame beta chains were retained. Entries are consolidated by CDR3 protein sequence, retaining the most common genes and DNA. The V and J calls and clone size come from TCRdb's table, not from the authors' own analysis. This sample is represented by fewer than 200,000 distinct CDR3 sequences; around 40% of them were singletons. About 5.2% of the sample rests with the top ten.

Turning to this clonotype: No antigen is known for it. Base qualities are missing; no much larger clone stands one base away.

CDR3 length: 15 amino acids, cysteine to phenylalanine. Kept here is only the CDR3 DNA, which spans 45 bases and is read in frame from base 1. V was cut back by 4 bases and J by 0 bases, leaving a gap of 12 bases between them. The germline V gene specifies MGHRA as CDR1 and YSYEKL as CDR2. The chain is made from TRBV4-1 and TRBJ2-5; no D gene is confidently identified. The TCR originated in a human donor with low-grade glioma or glioblastoma, undergoing nonglioma brain surgery, or in good health (not recorded which). Sequencing was performed on glioma tissue, nonneoplastic brain tissue, or PBMCs (not recorded which). The nucleotides are TGCGCCAGCAGCCTCCTTATATGGGACCAAGAGACCCAGTACTTC. Translated, this gives CASSLLIWDQETQYF.